One T cell receptor beta chain is described in this entry. The antigen remains undetermined. Repertoires were generated with immunoSEQ multiplex PCR, while TCRdb's copy carries only in-frame clones and drops some. The profile covers 2,500,000 or so clones, with approximately 90% appearing a single time and 0.14% taken by the ten largest. V lost 6 bases to trimming and J lost 7 bases; unmatched junction nucleotides: 13. The V gene's germline CDR1 is SQVTM and CDR2 ANQGSEA. CDR3 length: 15 residues. Into CD45RA+ naive and CD45RA-negative memory subsets, the CD4+ cells were split. The sample is drawn from a study of shared clonotypes between healthy human individuals. Study-wide results and limits: Clonotype sharing among donors, it was expected, would be affected by sequencing depth. Approximately 4.9% of naive CD4 clonotypes were shared across a few donors.

Sequenced input: naive CD4+ T cells sorted from blood. As to subset: CD45RA+ positively selected. The V and J genes are TRBV29-1 and TRBJ2-5, with 11 bases that match TRBD1. The sequence came from a man aged 18-30 years in good health. CDR3 residues: CSVVLGTGGIGTQYF. In DNA, the CDR3 is TGCAGCGTAGTACTGGGGACAGGGGGTATAGGGACCCAGTACTTC.